This TCR beta chain was captured by sequencing in a study of control samples from healthy donors and cancer patients. Looked up from germline, CDR1 is MGHRA and CDR2 is YSYEKL. This CDR3 is built from 15 residues. Trimming removed 0 bases from V and 3 bases from J; junction bases left unmatched: 5. This table comes from immunoSEQ multiplex PCR, and its TCRdb copy is limited to in-frame clones, with some not included. The sample lists 110,000 to 150,000 clones; more than 85% were seen once. The specimen sequenced was blood. The TCR comes from a woman aged 25 to 39 in good health. The rearrangement joins TRBV4-1 to TRBJ2-7; 7 bases fit TRBD2. CDR3 in DNA: TGCGCCAGCAGCCAAGATTCGGGGACTAACTACGAGCAGTACTTC. This sequence encodes CASSQDSGTNYEQYF.